These T cell receptor beta chains were read from a single sample in a study of regulatory T cells in long-lasting Graves disease. TCRdb recomputed calls from the multiplex PCR reads with MiXCR, one row per CDR3 protein. The data show 300,000 to 400,000 distinct CDR3 sequences, roughly 17% seen once. These data also featured in a second study, about T cells in Graves' hyperthyroidism and ophthalmopathy.

The material was peripheral blood mononuclear cells (PBMCs), obtained at new diagnosis, from a patient treated with antithyroid drugs. Source of these receptors: a man in his forties with Graves disease. Each CDR3 is given with its conserved first and last residue. A D gene is named only where the DNA matches it firmly. Expanded clones get a size class; other rows say once, few or many, or leave the size out.

TRBV7-9	TRBD2	NA	TRBJ2-1	CASSVSGGDDEQFF	TGTGCCAGCAGTGTTAGCGGGGGTGACGATGAGCAGTTCTTC
TRBV2	NA	few	TRBJ1-2	CATHDRFEGYTF	TGTGCCACCCACGACAGGTTCGAAGGCTACACCTTC
TRBV5-1	TRBD1	few	TRBJ1-3	CASSLARIGTGGVKNTIYF	TGCGCCAGCAGCTTGGCCCGTATCGGGACAGGGGGCGTTAAGAACACCATATATTTT
TRBV12-3/TRBV12-4	TRBD1	many	TRBJ1-5	CASTGTGTQPQHF	TGTGCCAGCACGGGGACAGGGACGCAGCCCCAGCATTTT
TRBV6-1	TRBD1	many	TRBJ1-1	CASSERTGTNTEAFF	TGTGCCAGCAGTGAGAGGACAGGGACGAACACTGAAGCTTTCTTT
TRBV20-1	TRBD1	many	TRBJ2-3	CSAPTGGSTDTQYF	TGCAGTGCTCCGACAGGGGGATCGACAGATACGCAGTATTTT
TRBV9	NA	few	TRBJ1-2	CASSVVSGAAGYTF	TGTGCCAGCAGCGTAGTTTCGGGGGCAGCTGGCTACACCTTC
TRBV11-2	NA	many	TRBJ1-5	CASSLMRRQPQHF	TGTGCCAGCAGCTTAATGAGACGACAGCCCCAGCATTTT
TRBV5-5	NA	few	TRBJ1-1	CASSWDLRDTEAFF	TGTGCCAGCAGCTGGGACTTAAGGGACACTGAAGCTTTCTTT
TRBV28	NA	NA	TRBJ1-4	CASRGGEKPNEKLFF	TGTGCCAGCAGAGGGGGAGAGAAACCCAACGAAAAACTGTTTTTT
TRBV18	NA	NA	TRBJ1-6	CASSATGQDSPLHF	TGTGCCAGCTCTGCAACAGGGCAGGATTCACCCCTCCACTTT
TRBV7-2	NA	few	TRBJ1-4	CASSQSHRTNEKLFF	TGTGCCAGCAGTCAATCCCATCGAACTAATGAAAAACTGTTTTTT
TRBV6-1	TRBD2	many	TRBJ2-7	CASVSGANLYYEQYF	TGTGCCAGTGTAAGCGGGGCGAACCTATACTACGAGCAGTACTTC
TRBV29-1	NA	many	TRBJ2-5	CSVEQNQETQYF	TGCAGCGTTGAACAAAACCAAGAGACCCAGTACTTC
TRBV5-1	NA	few	TRBJ2-7	CASSLGTESTYEQYF	TGCGCCAGCAGCCTAGGGACGGAGAGCACCTACGAGCAGTACTTC
TRBV9	NA	few	TRBJ2-2	CASSVGFRTGNTGELFF	TGTGCCAGCAGCGTAGGCTTTCGGACGGGGAACACCGGGGAGCTGTTTTTT
TRBV19	NA	NA	TRBJ2-2	CASSPYSGTRNTGELFF	TGTGCCAGTAGTCCATACTCCGGGACTCGTAACACCGGGGAGCTGTTTTTT
TRBV3-1	TRBD2	many	TRBJ2-1	CASSQVLAGGRRNEQFF	TGTGCCAGCAGCCAAGTGCTAGCGGGGGGGCGTAGGAATGAGCAGTTCTTC
TRBV11-1	NA	few	TRBJ1-1	CASSRALKGTEAFF	TGTGCCAGTTCCCGGGCCCTCAAGGGGACTGAAGCTTTCTTT
TRBV6-2/TRBV6-3	NA	many	TRBJ2-7	CASIGRSYEQYF	TGTGCCAGCATCGGAAGGTCATACGAGCAGTACTTC
TRBV5-1	TRBD2	few	TRBJ2-4	CASSPGQGGNIQYF	TGCGCCAGCAGTCCCGGGCAGGGAGGGAACATTCAGTACTTC
TRBV20-1	TRBD2	few	TRBJ2-1	CSARAYPGLAGVTSSYNEQFF	TGCAGTGCTAGAGCCTACCCCGGACTAGCGGGGGTTACCTCCTCCTACAATGAGCAGTTCTTC
TRBV30	NA	many	TRBJ2-5	CAWRRTAYAAQYF	TGTGCCTGGAGGAGGACAGCCTACGCGGCCCAGTACTTC
TRBV7-9	TRBD1	NA	TRBJ1-1	CASGLMGTGGAEAFF	TGTGCCAGCGGCTTAATGGGGACAGGGGGAGCTGAAGCTTTCTTT
TRBV5-1	NA	many	TRBJ2-3	CASSFVLAVNLGDTQYF	TGCGCCAGCAGCTTCGTTTTAGCGGTCAACCTAGGAGATACGCAGTATTTT
TRBV20-1	TRBD1	many	TRBJ2-7	CSARKSLGQGYEQYF	TGCAGTGCTAGGAAGTCGCTAGGACAGGGGTACGAGCAGTACTTC
TRBV20-1	TRBD2	NA	TRBJ2-5	CSEQAGGETQYF	TGCAGTGAGCAAGCGGGGGGTGAGACCCAGTACTTC
TRBV6-2/TRBV6-3	NA	many	TRBJ2-7	CASSYGDPSEQYF	TGTGCCAGCAGTTACGGGGATCCTTCAGAGCAGTACTTC
TRBV5-4	TRBD2	few	TRBJ2-5	CASSLAGEGETQYF	TGTGCCAGCAGCTTGGCCGGGGAGGGTGAGACCCAGTACTTC
TRBV30	NA	many	TRBJ2-2	CAWSALANTGELFF	TGTGCCTGGAGTGCACTAGCGAACACCGGGGAGCTGTTTTTT
TRBV12-3/TRBV12-4	TRBD1	NA	TRBJ1-6	CASSHRDRDSPLHF	TGTGCCAGCTCACACCGGGACAGGGATTCACCCCTCCACTTT
TRBV11-3	NA	many	TRBJ2-7	CASSYGGASYEQYF	TGTGCCAGCAGCTATGGCGGAGCGTCCTACGAGCAGTACTTC
TRBV18	NA	many	TRBJ1-2	CASSPRGGIYGYTF	TGTGCCAGCTCACCACGTGGGGGAATCTATGGCTACACCTTC
TRBV20-1	TRBD1	NA	TRBJ1-4	CSASRGVNEKLFF	TGCAGTGCTAGCAGGGGGGTAAACGAAAAACTGTTTTTT
TRBV7-2	TRBD2	many	TRBJ2-5	CASSFYSGGETQYF	TGTGCCAGCAGTTTCTACAGCGGGGGAGAGACCCAGTACTTC
TRBV6-1	NA	few	TRBJ2-6	CASSPGRINSGANVLTF	TGTGCCAGCAGCCCGGGACGGATTAACTCTGGGGCCAACGTCCTGACTTTC
TRBV5-1	TRBD1	many	TRBJ2-3	CASSLLPGQYTDTQYF	TGCGCCAGCAGCTTGCTTCCGGGACAGTACACAGATACGCAGTATTTT
TRBV7-2	NA	many	TRBJ1-4	CASSSNTGLKEKLFF	TGTGCCAGCAGCTCAAATACAGGGCTCAAGGAAAAACTGTTTTTT
TRBV5-1	TRBD2	many	TRBJ2-5	CASSSRLAQETQYF	TGCGCCAGCAGCTCCCGACTAGCCCAAGAGACCCAGTACTTC
TRBV12-3/TRBV12-4	NA	NA	TRBJ1-6	CASNGPGGYNSPLHF	TGTGCCAGCAACGGGCCGGGGGGTTATAATTCACCCCTCCACTTT
TRBV6-1	NA	many	TRBJ2-7	CASSLLEAGAYEQYF	TGTGCCAGCAGCCTTTTAGAGGCAGGGGCCTACGAGCAGTACTTC
TRBV3-1	TRBD2	many	TRBJ2-7	CASSQGLAGGAYEQYF	TGTGCCAGCAGCCAAGGACTAGCGGGGGGTGCCTACGAGCAGTACTTC
TRBV7-2	NA	few	TRBJ2-3	CASIGGISTDTQYF	TGTGCCAGCATTGGGGGGATCAGCACAGATACGCAGTATTTT
TRBV5-6	NA	NA	TRBJ1-1	CASSLEYRGTFNTEAFF	TGTGCCAGCAGCTTGGAATATCGAGGGACCTTCAACACTGAAGCTTTCTTT
TRBV29-1	TRBD1	NA	TRBJ2-1	CSVGGSGTGAYNEQFF	TGCAGCGTTGGAGGCTCCGGGACAGGGGCCTACAATGAGCAGTTCTTC
TRBV7-2	NA	once	TRBJ2-3	CASSSGRVNTQYF	TGTGCCAGCAGCTCGGGCAGGGTAAATACGCAGTATTTT